The next 11 T cell receptor beta chains were all read from a single sample in a study of blood T cell repertoires in COVID-19 (dated by TCRdb to 2018 to 2020). Preparation of the library involved the immunoSEQ multiplex PCR assay. Sourced from immuneACCESS, this table was stored by TCRdb with only in-frame sequences that have V and J called. A share of the clones is absent; for the studies checked, an unresolved V gene accounts for under half, and the remainder has no known explanation. This sample holds more than 250,000 clones; approximately 82% were observed only once. Over 4.5% of the sample goes to the ten largest clones. The sequencing sample was made of peripheral blood. Receptor source: a man in his fifties or sixties who had recovered from COVID-19.

The V call is TRBV6-5, the J call TRBJ2-1; 9 bases line up with TRBD2. In germline, CDR1 is MNHEY, CDR2 SVGAGI. This CDR3 is built from 15 residues. The V gene end was trimmed by 2 bases and the J gene end by 7 bases; junction bases not matched to a gene: 6. The CDR3 region has the DNA TGTGCCAGCAGTTACGCAGGACTAGCGCCTAATGAGCAGTTCTTC. It translates to CASSYAGLAPNEQFF.

J is TRBJ2-1 and V is TRBV6-5, with D maybe TRBD2 (5 bases). V shed 0 bases and J shed 0 bases, with 9 bases lying between them. This CDR3 comprises 16 residues. Germline values: CDR1 MNHEY, CDR2 SVGAGI. The CDR3: CASSYSMGSSYNEQFF. The DNA of the CDR3 is TGTGCCAGCAGTTACTCGATGGGGAGCTCCTACAATGAGCAGTTCTTC.

This chain joins TRBV2 and TRBJ2-3, with TRBD1 as a possible D gene (8 bases). The CDR3 is 18 amino acids. Per germline, CDR1 SNHLY and CDR2 FYNNEI. Trimming stripped 7 bases from V and 3 bases from J, with 26 bases between. CDR3 nucleotides: TGTGCCAGCACCTGGACAGGGACTAATTTGATATCTACAGATACGCAGTATTTT. Translated: CASTWTGTNLISTDTQYF.

The chain links TRBV18 to TRBJ1-1; TRBD1 aligns across 9 bases. V was pared by 3 bases and J by 8 bases, with 7 bases of the junction left unmatched. Germline V lookup: CDR1 KGHSH, CDR2 LQKENI. This CDR3 is built from 14 residues. The CDR3: CASSPSLDRGEAFF. As DNA, the CDR3 is TGTGCCAGCTCACCGTCCTTGGACAGGGGAGAAGCTTTCTTT.

This clone showed up just once. The chain recombines TRBV4-1 with TRBJ1-3; unclear D gene. The CDR3 spans 16 residues. With 0 bases removed from V and 2 bases from J, the gap between germline ends came to 11 bases. Germline CDR1 reads MGHRA; CDR2 reads YSYEKL. The CDR3 protein is CASSQDRGGAGNTIYF. The CDR3 nucleotides read TGCGCCAGCAGCCAAGATCGGGGTGGGGCTGGAAACACCATATATTTT.

This rearrangement joins TRBV7-2 to TRBJ2-5; 7 bases map to TRBD2. Germline-derived CDR1 and CDR2 are SGHTA and FQGNSA. The CDR3 length is 16 residues. J lost 2 bases, V lost 5 bases, and 11 bases had no gene match. CDR3 nucleotides: TGTGCCAGCAGCGCATCGTTGGGCGGGGGACAAGAGACCCAGTACTTC. It encodes CASSASLGGGQETQYF.

Points on this clone: The junction and the germline gene differ at one end; a read error may be behind it. The genes are TRBV20-1 and TRBJ2-7, with D perhaps TRBD2 (6 bases). Germline assignment: CDR1 DFQATT and CDR2 SNEGSKA (reference sequence). The CDR3 has 8 amino acids. CDR3 DNA sequence: TGCAGTGCTGTGGGGGGAACTTTC. This sequence encodes CSAVGGTF.

The V call is TRBV4-2, the J call TRBJ2-7, with a weak D call TRBD2 (5 bases). Germline V gene data show CDR1 as LGHNA and CDR2 as YNFKEQ. V was trimmed by 0 bases and J by 3 bases, leaving 15 bases between them. This CDR3 is built from 16 residues. The CDR3 DNA reads TGTGCCAGCAGCCAAGATCAATGGGGAGCCAACTACGAGCAGTACTTC. It translates to CASSQDQWGANYEQYF.

This clone was observed a single time. This CDR3 reads CASSPTAGSPLHF. The CDR3, as DNA: TGTGCCAGCTCACCAACCGCGGGATCACCCCTCCACTTT. This chain links TRBV18 with TRBJ1-6, with D unresolved. V gave up 2 bases and J gave up 10 bases, with 9 bases separating them. CDR1 is KGHSH and CDR2 is LQKENI in the germline V gene. The CDR3 contains 13 residues.

CDR3 nucleotide sequence: TGTGCCAGCAGCGTAGTCCACTTTGCAACTAATGAAAAACTGTTTTTT. This codes for CASSVVHFATNEKLFF. The chain links TRBV3-1 (or the pseudogene TRBV3-2) to TRBJ1-4; D not certain. V was shortened by 5 bases and J by 0 bases, with 13 bases between the two germline ends. The CDR3 spans 16 residues. In germline, CDR1 is LGHDT, CDR2 YNNKEL (reference sequence).

The V and J genes are TRBV6-5 and TRBJ2-5; 7 bases map to TRBD2. Trimming at V came to 5 bases and at J to 1 base, leaving 1 base not matched to a gene. Germline lookup yields CDR1 MNHEY and CDR2 SVGAGI. This CDR3 is built from 13 residues. This CDR3 is CASSPGGQETQYF. The CDR3 region has the DNA TGTGCCAGCAGTCCGGGGGGCCAAGAGACCCAGTACTTC.